This T cell receptor (beta chain) derives from a study of blood T cell repertoires in COVID-19. Study overall: T cells, B-cell-depleted T cells, or PBMCs supplied cDNA or gDNA.

TCRdb's table, derived via immunoSEQ multiplex PCR, lists solely in-frame clones and lacks some. The sample lists fewer than 90,000 clones, about 83% occurring once. V was shortened by 5 bases and J by 1 base, with 8 bases between the two germline ends. The germline V gene has CDR1 SGHTA and CDR2 FQGNSA. The CDR3 is 13 residues long. The receptor was isolated from a human donor in a cohort sampled during active COVID-19. The chain uses TRBV7-2 and TRBJ1-1; no reliable D call. Sequencing was performed on peripheral blood. CDR3 DNA sequence: TGTGCCAGCAGCATAACAGCGAACACTGAAGCTTTCTTT. Its protein is CASSITANTEAFF.